Shown below are 31 T cell receptor beta chains from a single sample sequenced in a study of post-analysis software for immune sequencing data. Study-wide points: About 5 TRBV segments occurring more often in patients than controls included TRBV5-6, TRBV5-1 and TRBV20-1.

These TCRs' antigens remain unknown. Every TCR beta cDNA library bore unique molecular identifiers. TCRdb redid the calling of the PCR reads with MiXCR, one entry per CDR3 protein. The sample carries about 820,000 distinct CDR3 sequences, around 50% recorded once. Sequencing was performed on blood. These receptors were taken from a girl aged 10 to 17 with multiple sclerosis.

CDR3 protein: CSASLSRGGLRPTDTQYF. The CDR3 region has the DNA TGCAGTGCTAGCCTCAGCAGAGGGGGACTGCGCCCCACAGATACGCAGTATTTT. The J gene is TRBJ2-3, the V gene TRBV20-1; the D gene could be TRBD1 or TRBD2 (6 bases each). V was trimmed by 3 bases and J by 2 bases, leaving 24 bases between them. The V gene's germline CDR1 is DFQATT and CDR2 SNEGSKA (reference sequence). This CDR3 contains 18 residues.

The rearrangement uses TRBV7-2 and TRBJ2-1; no reliable D call. CDR1 is SGHTA, CDR2 FQGNSA, per germline. V was cut by 4 bases and J by 3 bases, with 7 bases left in between. This CDR3 has 13 residues. The chain's CDR3 is CASSSASYNEQFF. The CDR3 bases are TGTGCCAGCAGCTCCGCTAGCTACAATGAGCAGTTCTTC.

Here the CDR3 reads CASSHRTPVDEQYF. In DNA, the CDR3 is TGCGCCAGCAGTCACCGGACTCCCGTGGATGAGCAGTACTTC. V gene TRBV5-1 combines with J gene TRBJ2-1, with D maybe TRBD2 (5 bases). The end of the DNA fits TRBJ2-7 better, so the J call may be wrong. Germline loops: CDR1 SGHRS, CDR2 YFSETQ. This CDR3 spans 14 amino acids.

This clonotype was found a few times. The chain has TRBV5-1 and TRBJ1-2, with 7 bases matching TRBD1. Germline CDR1 SGHRS, CDR2 YFSETQ. V shed 0 bases, J shed 4 bases, and the junction held 9 bases outside the gene matches. The CDR3 sequence is 16 residues long. This CDR3 is CASSLGETGDRYGYTF. The CDR3 nucleotides are TGCGCCAGCAGCTTGGGGGAAACAGGGGATCGCTATGGCTACACCTTC.

V and J are TRBV2 and TRBJ2-1; 7 bases are shared with TRBD2. The CDR3 covers 17 residues. The ends lost 2 bases at V and 5 bases at J; junction bases unmatched: 12. The germline V gene has CDR1 SNHLY and CDR2 FYNNEI. The CDR3 protein is CASSESTTGRSDNEQFF. DNA for the CDR3: TGTGCCAGCAGTGAAAGTACGACCGGGAGGAGCGACAATGAGCAGTTCTTC. Combining the CDR3 with reference TRBV2 and TRBJ2-1 gives the whole variable domain EPEVTQTPSHQVTQMGQEVILRCVPISNHLYFYWYRQILGQKVEFLVSFYNNEISEKSEIFDDQFSVERPDGSNFTLKIRSTKLEDSAMYFCASSESTTGRSDNEQFFGPGTRLTVL.

The J gene is TRBJ2-6, the V gene TRBV20-1, with 9 bases fitting TRBD1. The germline V gene encodes CDR1 DFQATT and CDR2 SNEGSKA (reference sequence). After removal of 5 bases from V and 0 bases from J, the junction contained 8 bases not matched to a gene. The CDR3 extends over 17 amino acids. DNA for the CDR3: TGCAGTGCTGCTCCGGGACAGGGCCCCTCTGGGGCCAACGTCCTGACTTTC. This sequence encodes CSAAPGQGPSGANVLTF.

J is TRBJ2-1 and V is TRBV4-1; the match to TRBD1 covers 11 bases. The CDR3 totals 18 residues. V was clipped by 3 bases and J by 6 bases; unmatched bases: 13. Per the germline V gene, CDR1 is MGHRA and CDR2 is YSYEKL. The CDR3 DNA reads as TGCGCCAGCAGCCAGCCTCCGCGGGGGACAGGGGGTCTCAATGAGCAGTTCTTC. It codes for CASSQPPRGTGGLNEQFF.

This chain links TRBV20-1 with TRBJ2-1; D is possibly TRBD1 or TRBD2 (5 bases each). CDR1 and CDR2 from the germline V gene are DFQATT and SNEGSKA (reference sequence). The CDR3 runs to 14 residues. V was trimmed by 6 bases and J by 0 bases, leaving 12 bases between them. DNA of the CDR3: TGCAGTGCCCCGGGGCGGTACTCCTACAATGAGCAGTTCTTC. Translating it yields CSAPGRYSYNEQFF.

The gene calls are TRBV6-6 and TRBJ2-1; tentatively, D is TRBD2 (5 bases). CDR1 and CDR2 from the germline V gene are MNHNY and SVGAGI (reference sequence). The V gene lost 6 bases and the J gene lost 5 bases, with 14 bases spanning the gap. The CDR3 length is 14 residues. As DNA, the CDR3 is TGTGCCAGCAGCCCTGATACTAGAAACAATGAGCAGTTCTTC. This encodes CASSPDTRNNEQFF.

This clonotype was observed a handful of times. In DNA form, the CDR3 reads TGCAGCGTTGAAGGGGGCCAACGGTGGCAGTTCCAGTTCTTC. This codes for CSVEGGQRWQFQFF. The genes are TRBV29-1 and TRBJ2-1; D is perhaps TRBD1 (5 bases). This CDR3 spans 14 amino acids. V dropped 1 base and J dropped 13 bases, with 20 bases sitting between them. Germline V gene data show CDR1 as SQVTM and CDR2 as ANQGSEA.

The table lists this clonotype with a count of one. This chain connects TRBV20-1 to TRBJ1-5, with D maybe TRBD1 (6 bases). The V end was cut by 3 bases, the J end by 0 bases, with 18 bases between. Germline CDR1 and CDR2: DFQATT and SNEGSKA (reference sequence). This CDR3 has 17 residues. The chain's CDR3 is CSARPTGATYSNQPQHF. Written as DNA, the CDR3 is TGCAGTGCTAGGCCGACGGGGGCTACTTATAGCAATCAGCCCCAGCATTTT.

V is TRBV3-1 and J is TRBJ2-1; 9 bases are a match to TRBD1. The V and J ends lost 5 bases and 4 bases, in that order; junction bases with no gene match: 12. The CDR3 spans 17 residues. Germline-derived CDR1 and CDR2 are LGHDT and YNNKEL (reference sequence). The CDR3 protein is CASSFSGQGLGYNEQFF. DNA for the CDR3: TGTGCCAGCAGCTTCTCCGGACAGGGGCTTGGGTACAATGAGCAGTTCTTC.

Regarding this clonotype: This sequence may be a read error, since a much larger clone differs from it by one base. The chain uses TRBV6-2 or TRBV6-3 and TRBJ2-4, with D perhaps assigned TRBD1 or TRBD2 (6 bases each). The CDR3 extends over 17 amino acids. Germline V lookup: CDR1 MNHEY, CDR2 SVGEGT. DNA for the CDR3: TGTGCCAGCAGTTACGAGTTGGGGGGCCGAGCCAAAAGCATTCAGTACTTC. Amino acid sequence: CASSYELGGRAKSIQYF.

V usage is TRBV7-6 and J usage is TRBJ2-5; 11 nucleotides line up with TRBD2. V trimming: 5 bases; J trimming: 1 base; junction bases outside the gene matches: 3. The CDR3 is 15 amino acids. The germline V gene encodes CDR1 SGHVS and CDR2 FNYEAQ. CDR3 bases: TGTGCCAGCAGCCCGACTAGCGGGGCCCAAGAGACCCAGTACTTC. Its translation is CASSPTSGAQETQYF.

This clonotype was counted a few times. V and J are TRBV12-3 or TRBV12-4 and TRBJ2-5; 7 bases are shared with TRBD2. This CDR3 is 16 amino acids long. The junction had 12 bases not matched to a gene; V was cut back by 3 bases and J by 5 bases. The CDR3 sequence: CASSFRIVGGRETQYF. The CDR3, as DNA: TGTGCCAGCAGTTTTCGAATAGTCGGGGGGAGGGAGACCCAGTACTTC.

This clonotype was observed a few times. The V call is TRBV25-1, the J call TRBJ2-7; D might be TRBD1 (7 bases). The CDR3 loop spans 13 amino acids. Germline loops: CDR1 MGHDK, CDR2 SYGVNS. The germline V and J ends were trimmed by 6 bases and 2 bases, with 11 bases remaining between them. CDR3 coding DNA: TGTGCCAGCAGACAGGGGAGGACCTACGAGCAGTACTTC. Translation gives CASRQGRTYEQYF.

In its sample, this clonotype was seen a few times. The rearrangement links TRBV29-1 to TRBJ2-5, with 15 bases lining up with TRBD2. V gave up 6 bases and J gave up 5 bases; unmatched junction bases: 16. The CDR3 runs 18 residues. CDR1 SQVTM and CDR2 ANQGSEA come from the germline V gene. The CDR3 bases are TGCAGCGTCTGGACTAGCGGGGGGGCGTCCCTAATAATTGAGACCCAGTACTTC. Translation gives CSVWTSGGASLIIETQYF.

V and J are TRBV5-4 and TRBJ2-3; D tentatively fits TRBD1 or TRBD2 (6 bases each). The germline V and J ends were trimmed by 4 bases and 3 bases, with 18 bases remaining between them. This CDR3 is 16 amino acids long. Germline-derived CDR1 and CDR2 are SGHNT and YYREEE (reference sequence). The CDR3 spells CASSPKMGGGTDTQYF. The DNA for the CDR3 is TGTGCCAGCAGCCCCAAGATGGGGGGCGGTACAGATACGCAGTATTTT.

V usage is TRBV5-1 and J usage is TRBJ2-7; 8 nucleotides match TRBD1. The length of the CDR3 is 14 residues. The V gene's germline CDR1 is SGHRS and CDR2 YFSETQ. V was clipped by 5 bases and J by 2 bases; unmatched bases: 6. The CDR3 region has the DNA TGCGCCAGCAGATCTGGACAGGGTCCCTACGAGCAGTACTTC. This sequence encodes CASRSGQGPYEQYF.

This clonotype was counted ten times or more. CDR3 sequence: CSVEDAVRPSIQYF. The DNA of the CDR3 is TGCAGCGTTGAAGACGCGGTTAGGCCTAGCATTCAGTACTTC. This chain links TRBV29-1 with TRBJ2-4; no definite D call. CDR3 length: 14 amino acids. The germline V gene encodes CDR1 SQVTM and CDR2 ANQGSEA. V was clipped by 0 bases and J by 9 bases, with 15 bases between them.

V usage is TRBV6-5 and J usage is TRBJ1-2; D call uncertain. The CDR3 consists of 13 residues. Per the germline V gene, CDR1 is MNHEY and CDR2 is SVGAGI. Trimming took off 6 bases at V and 4 bases at J, with 12 bases between the two ends. CDR3 sequence reads: CASRRTSPYGYTF. The CDR3 DNA reads as TGTGCCAGCAGAAGGACCAGCCCCTATGGCTACACCTTC.

The table lists this clonotype with a few counts. The chain carries TRBV29-1 and TRBJ2-7; no reliable D call. CDR3 length: 14 amino acids. V dropped 5 bases and J dropped 0 bases, with 14 bases sitting between them. Germline V gives CDR1 SQVTM, CDR2 ANQGSEA. The CDR3, as DNA: TGCAGCGTTCTAGGCGGAGTAGGCTCCTACGAGCAGTACTTC. Its translation is CSVLGGVGSYEQYF.

This sequence joins TRBV3-1 and TRBJ1-1, with 8 bases that match TRBD1. Trimming cost V 0 bases and J 6 bases; bases outside gene matches: 18. The CDR3 is 19 amino acids. Germline assignment: CDR1 LGHDT and CDR2 YNNKEL (reference sequence). In nucleotides, the CDR3 is TGTGCCAGCAGCCAAGATCTCGGCCTGACAGGGGACCCTGCCCCTGAAGCTTTCTTT. Amino acids: CASSQDLGLTGDPAPEAFF.

The chain employs TRBV20-1 and TRBJ1-1, with 9 bases matching TRBD1. V gave up 3 bases and J gave up 3 bases; unmatched junction bases: 5. The CDR3 length is 14 residues. Germline V gene data show CDR1 as DFQATT and CDR2 as SNEGSKA (reference sequence). The CDR3 nucleotides read TGCAGTGCTAGCGGGGACAGGGCTTACACTGAAGCTTTCTTT. The encoded protein is CSASGDRAYTEAFF.

This clonotype was counted a few times. CDR3 residues: CASSLVPGGGRGPYEQYF. CDR3 nucleotides: TGTGCCAGCAGCTTGGTCCCAGGGGGCGGGCGAGGACCCTACGAGCAGTACTTC. The chain links TRBV7-6 to TRBJ2-7, with 8 bases that match TRBD1. The CDR3 is 18 residues long. CDR1 is SGHVS and CDR2 is FNYEAQ in the germline V gene. J was trimmed by 2 bases and V by 3 bases; bases with no gene match: 15.

V usage is TRBV10-3 and J usage is TRBJ2-3; no clear D. The length of the CDR3 is 13 residues. V was pared by 10 bases and J by 2 bases, with 13 bases between. The germline gives CDR1 ENHRY, CDR2 SYGVKD. In nucleotides, the CDR3 is TGTGCCACCAAAGGTGAATACACAGATACGCAGTATTTT. Translation gives CATKGEYTDTQYF.

A few counts support this clonotype. The chain joins TRBV29-1 to TRBJ1-2; 8 bases line up with TRBD1. The CDR3 spans 14 residues. Germline V gene sequence: CDR1 SQVTM, CDR2 ANQGSEA. V gave up 7 bases and J gave up 2 bases; unmatched junction bases: 9. CDR3 region: CSGVTGTGNYGYTF. The CDR3 DNA reads TGCAGCGGAGTAACCGGGACAGGCAACTATGGCTACACCTTC.

The chain combines TRBV12-3 or TRBV12-4 with TRBJ2-3; 12 bases map to TRBD2. V dropped 5 bases and J dropped 0; count of bases not matched to a gene: 18. The CDR3 has 21 amino acids. The CDR3 DNA reads TGTGCCAGCAGTCCATTCGGAAGCGGGCTAGCGGGGGGGCGTAGCACAGATACGCAGTATTTT. Translated, it gives CASSPFGSGLAGGRSTDTQYF.

The V call is TRBV5-5, the J call TRBJ2-7; 9 nucleotides agree with TRBD1. The CDR3 is 15 residues long. The V gene's germline CDR1 is SGHKS and CDR2 YYEKEE (reference sequence). The ends lost 0 bases at V and 5 bases at J; junction bases unmatched: 6. In nucleotides, the CDR3 is TGTGCCAGCAGCTTGGGGGACAGGGTTTGGGACGAGCAGTACTTC. Encoded protein: CASSLGDRVWDEQYF.

The V gene is TRBV4-1, the J gene TRBJ1-5; D is perhaps TRBD1 (6 bases). There are 15 residues in the CDR3. The germline V gene encodes CDR1 MGHRA and CDR2 YSYEKL. Trimming took off 4 bases at V and 2 bases at J, with 12 bases between the two ends. In nucleotides, the CDR3 is TGCGCCAGCAGCCCGTCCCCAGGGGGCAATCAGCCCCAGCATTTT. This translates into CASSPSPGGNQPQHF.

This clonotype was picked up many times. This chain links TRBV20-1 with TRBJ2-3, with 7 bases identical to TRBD2. The V and J ends lost 0 bases and 3 bases, in that order; junction bases with no gene match: 9. The CDR3 sequence is 16 residues long. Germline loops: CDR1 DFQATT, CDR2 SNEGSKA (reference sequence). The CDR3 DNA reads TGCAGTGCTAGAGATGTCAAAAGCGGGGAGACAGATACGCAGTATTTT. This gives the protein CSARDVKSGETDTQYF.